These 30 T cell receptor beta chains originate from one sample sequenced in a study of blood T cell repertoires in COVID-19. The table came from immunoSEQ multiplex PCR; TCRdb's copy has only in-frame clones and leaves some out. The repertoire consists of 150,000 to 200,000 clones, with about 87% occurring once and the leading ten covering around 25%. Sequenced input: peripheral blood. These receptors originate from a man between 60 and 70 years old with acute or convalescent COVID-19.

The chain carries TRBV6-2 or TRBV6-3 and TRBJ1-2; the match to TRBD1 covers 11 bases. The CDR3 spans 14 residues. The V gene end was trimmed by 6 bases and the J gene end by 8 bases; junction bases not matched to a gene: 8. The germline CDR1 and CDR2 sequences are MNHEY and SVGEGT. The CDR3 nucleotides read TGTGCCAGCAGCGACGGACAGGGGGCTCGGGGCTACACCTTC. Its translation: CASSDGQGARGYTF.

The CDR3 is CASSLGTGGTIYF. CDR3 bases: TGTGCCAGCAGCTTGGGGACAGGGGGCACCATATATTTT. This sequence joins TRBV5-6 and TRBJ1-3, with TRBD1 matching 10 bases. The V gene end was trimmed by 0 bases and the J gene end by 9 bases; junction bases not matched to a gene: 0. There are 13 residues in the CDR3. The germline V gene encodes CDR1 SGHDT and CDR2 YYEEEE.

J is TRBJ1-4 and V is TRBV24-1; the match to TRBD1 covers 10 bases. Germline V lookup: CDR1 KGHDR, CDR2 SFDVKD. The trim removed 7 bases at V and 6 bases at J, leaving 4 bases unmatched. The CDR3 consists of 14 residues. The DNA of the CDR3 is TGTGCCACCAGAAAGACAGGGGGCGATGAAAAACTGTTTTTT. This sequence encodes CATRKTGGDEKLFF.

The V and J genes are TRBV6-5 and TRBJ1-2; perhaps TRBD1 as D (5 bases). Germline values: CDR1 MNHEY, CDR2 SVGAGI. Trimming took off 6 bases at V and 2 bases at J, with 16 bases between the two ends. The CDR3 length is 15 residues. Here the CDR3 reads CASRIFVGANYGYTF. CDR3 DNA: TGTGCCAGCAGGATCTTTGTAGGGGCGAACTATGGCTACACCTTC.

V usage is TRBV27 and J usage is TRBJ1-5; 8 bases match TRBD1. The CDR3 loop spans 13 amino acids. V was pared by 6 bases and J by 7 bases, with 5 bases of the junction left unmatched. The V gene's germline CDR1 is MNHEY and CDR2 SMNVEV (reference sequence). The CDR3 DNA follows: TGTGCCAGCAGATTGACAGGGGACCAGCCCCAGCATTTT. It encodes CASRLTGDQPQHF.

This clone showed up just a few times. The chain joins TRBV6-5 to TRBJ1-2, with D possibly TRBD1 on 5 matching bases. Deletions cut 5 bases from V and 0 bases from J, with 10 bases between. Germline V gene lookup returns CDR1 MNHEY and CDR2 SVGAGI. The length of the CDR3 is 14 residues. CDR3 DNA sequence: TGTGCCAGCAGTCGACCGGGGGCTAACTATGGCTACACCTTC. Translating it yields CASSRPGANYGYTF.

This chain joins TRBV7-9 and TRBJ1-2; D gene ambiguous. The CDR3 runs 14 residues. V was cut by 3 bases and J by 4 bases, with 12 bases left in between. CDR1 and CDR2 (germline): SEHNR, FQNEAQ (reference sequence). The CDR3 here is CASSLGGNGYGYTF. As DNA, the CDR3 is TGTGCCAGCAGCTTGGGAGGGAACGGCTATGGCTACACCTTC. The full variable domain, its missing parts supplied by reference TRBV7-9 and TRBJ1-2, is DTGVSQNPRHKITKRGQNVTFRCDPISEHNRLYWYRQTLGQGPEFLTYFQNEAQLEKSRLLSDRFSAERPKGSFSTLEIQRTEQGDSAMYLCASSLGGNGYGYTFGSGTRLTVV.

The chain links TRBV5-6 to TRBJ2-3, with D tentatively TRBD2 (5 bases). The CDR3 runs 12 residues. With 4 bases removed from V and 4 bases from J, the gap between germline ends came to 7 bases. Germline CDR1 is SGHDT and CDR2 is YYEEEE. CDR3 sequence reads: CASSGRADTQYF. CDR3 nucleotides: TGTGCCAGCAGCGGGAGAGCAGATACGCAGTATTTT.

The chain is built from TRBV18 and TRBJ1-2, with TRBD1 as a possible D gene (6 bases). V lost 6 bases to trimming and J lost 6 bases, with 17 bases between them. From germline, CDR1 is KGHSH and CDR2 LQKENI. This CDR3 has 14 residues. The chain's CDR3 is CASSPTHRVNGYTF. CDR3 nucleotide sequence: TGTGCCAGCTCCCCAACGCACAGGGTTAATGGCTACACCTTC.

The chain has TRBV9 and TRBJ1-2; TRBD1 matches 9 bases. Trimming removed 3 bases from V and 7 bases from J; junction bases left unmatched: 7. CDR1 SGDLS and CDR2 YYNGEE come from the germline V gene. The CDR3 has 14 amino acids. CDR3 bases: TGTGCCAGCAGCGCGCTCGGGACAGGGTTTGGCTACACCTTC. Protein product: CASSALGTGFGYTF.

To note about this clone: Distinct nucleotide sequences in the sample also encode this CDR3. The V gene is TRBV7-2, the J gene TRBJ2-7; perhaps TRBD1 as D (5 bases). Trimming left V 1 base short and J 5 bases short, with 9 bases between. The CDR3 is made up of 13 amino acids. Germline V CDR1 and CDR2: SGHTA, FQGNSA. The CDR3 loop reads CASSLEGLHEQYF. Here the CDR3 DNA reads TGTGCCAGCAGCTTAGAGGGGCTCCACGAGCAGTACTTC.

The V call is TRBV21-1, the J call TRBJ1-1; the table's D gene call, TRBD1, was not cross checked with the DNA. TRBV21-1 is a documented pseudogene. CDR3 size: 16 residues. The CDR3 protein is CASSRRQGYLNTEAFF. CDR3 nucleotide sequence: TGTGCCAGCAGCCGGAGACAGGGTTATTTGAACACTGAAGCTTTCTTT.

The chain has TRBV6-5 and TRBJ2-1; perhaps TRBD1 as D (6 bases). V lost 6 bases to trimming and J lost 2 bases, with 8 bases between them. The germline CDR1 and CDR2 sequences are MNHEY and SVGAGI. The CDR3 has 13 residues. In DNA, the CDR3 is TGTGCCAGCAGGCAGGGGCCCTACAATGAGCAGTTCTTC. Its protein product is CASRQGPYNEQFF.

V and J are TRBV12-3 or TRBV12-4 and TRBJ2-7; 7 bases align to TRBD1. CDR3 length: 13 residues. V was pared by 3 bases and J by 9 bases, with 8 bases of the junction left unmatched. The CDR3 loop reads CASSFRNRGGQYV. CDR3 sequence (DNA): TGTGCCAGCAGTTTTAGGAACAGGGGCGGGCAGTACGTC.

This sequence joins TRBV28 and TRBJ1-2; 8 bases match TRBD1. Trimming cost V 3 bases and J 4 bases; bases outside gene matches: 7. CDR1 and CDR2 from the germline V gene are MDHEN and SYDVKM. CDR3 length: 15 amino acids. DNA of the CDR3: TGTGCCAGCAGTTTTGGACAGGGAGTTACCTATGGCTACACCTTC. This codes for CASSFGQGVTYGYTF.

Turning to this clone: The same CDR3 arises from other DNA sequences in this sample as well. V gene TRBV4-1 combines with J gene TRBJ1-4; perhaps TRBD1 as D (6 bases). Germline V gene data show CDR1 as MGHRA and CDR2 as YSYEKL. CDR3 length equals 13 residues. Deletions cut 0 bases from V and 8 bases from J, with 7 bases between. Written as DNA, the CDR3 is TGCGCCAGCAGCCAAGACCAGGGGGAAAAACTGTTTTTT. It specifies CASSQDQGEKLFF.

J is TRBJ1-1 and V is TRBV25-1; tentative D call: TRBD1 (6 bases). This CDR3 region has 13 residues. Germline V gene lookup returns CDR1 MGHDK and CDR2 SYGVNS. The ends were cut back, 5 bases at V and 4 bases at J, with 11 bases in the middle. The CDR3 bases are TGTGCCAGCAGTCGAGGGGGAATCACTGAAGCTTTCTTT. It encodes CASSRGGITEAFF.

The chain employs TRBV7-9 and TRBJ1-1; D is undetermined. The V gene's germline CDR1 is SEHNR and CDR2 FQNEAQ (reference sequence). This CDR3 spans 14 amino acids. V dropped 2 bases and J dropped 2 bases, with 9 bases sitting between them. The CDR3 region has the DNA TGTGCCAGCAGCTTACACTCGGGTAACACTGAAGCTTTCTTT. Its translation: CASSLHSGNTEAFF.

The chain couples TRBV11-3 to TRBJ2-7, with D possibly matching TRBD1 (6 bases). The CDR3 sequence is 17 residues long. V lost 4 bases, J lost 4 bases, and 23 bases lay in between. Germline V gene lookup returns CDR1 SGHNT and CDR2 YENEEA. The chain's CDR3 is CASSSGQQSSVRYEQYV. CDR3 coding DNA: TGTGCCAGCAGCTCAGGACAGCAATCCTCCGTACGGTACGAGCAGTACGTC.

The gene calls are TRBV5-8 and TRBJ2-5; 10 positions match TRBD1. Germline trimming cut 2 bases from V and 2 bases from J; bases unmatched to any gene: 3. Germline V gene data show CDR1 as SGHTS and CDR2 as YDEGEE. The CDR3 sequence is 15 residues long. CDR3 coding DNA: TGTGCCAGCAGCTTTGGGACAGGGGTACAAGAGACCCAGTACTTC. Its protein is CASSFGTGVQETQYF.

The genes are TRBV24-1 and TRBJ2-7; the D gene is possibly TRBD2 (6 bases). Trimming shortened V by 5 bases and J by 4 bases, and 11 bases separated the two germline ends. This CDR3 region has 13 residues. CDR1 is KGHDR, CDR2 SFDVKD, per germline. The CDR3 DNA reads TGTGCCACCAGTGCTAGCGAGATTTACGAGCAGTACTTC. As protein: CATSASEIYEQYF.

The V gene is TRBV4-2, the J gene TRBJ1-2; D uncertain. Germline assignment: CDR1 LGHNA and CDR2 YNFKEQ. This CDR3 contains 14 residues. Between the trimmed V and J ends, which lost 4 bases and 3 bases, there was a span of 12 bases. CDR3 amino acids: CASSPEETYYGYTF. The DNA for the CDR3 is TGTGCCAGCAGCCCCGAGGAAACATACTATGGCTACACCTTC.

This clone has a handful of counts. This chain links TRBV4-2 with TRBJ2-1, with 7 positions matching TRBD1. Germline CDR1 is LGHNA and CDR2 is YNFKEQ. This CDR3 has 15 residues. Trimming cost V 1 base and J 5 bases; bases outside gene matches: 5. CDR3 sequence: CASSQAGTDNNEQFF. CDR3 in DNA: TGTGCCAGCAGCCAAGCAGGGACAGATAACAATGAGCAGTTCTTC.

The genes are TRBV19 and TRBJ2-2; 15 nucleotides line up with TRBD2. Per germline, CDR1 LNHDA and CDR2 SQIVND (reference sequence). The CDR3 consists of 16 residues. V gave up 5 bases and J gave up 6 bases; unmatched junction bases: 4. The CDR3 here is CASSQGLAGGAGELFF. CDR3 DNA sequence: TGTGCCAGTAGTCAGGGACTAGCGGGGGGAGCCGGGGAGCTGTTTTTT.

The rearrangement joins TRBV6-6 to TRBJ1-1; D is uncertain. This CDR3 has 13 amino acids. CDR1 and CDR2 from the germline V gene are MNHNY and SVGAGI (reference sequence). Trimming pared 2 bases from V and 2 bases from J, leaving 6 bases between. The CDR3 sequence is CASSYALNTEAFF. The DNA of the CDR3 is TGTGCCAGCAGTTACGCCCTAAACACTGAAGCTTTCTTT.

The V gene is TRBV30, the J gene TRBJ1-4; no definite D call. This CDR3 is built from 13 residues. The germline gives CDR1 GTSNPN, CDR2 SVGIG (reference sequence). Trimming took 3 bases from V and 3 from J, leaving 8 bases between them. Written as DNA, the CDR3 is TGTGCCTGGAGCCCGAGGGCTAATGAAAAACTGTTTTTT. Protein sequence: CAWSPRANEKLFF.

The V call is TRBV27, the J call TRBJ1-2; 7 bases line up with TRBD1. The junction had 9 bases not matched to a gene; V was cut back by 5 bases and J by 0 bases. Germline CDR1 is MNHEY and CDR2 is SMNVEV (reference sequence). This CDR3 contains 16 residues. CDR3 DNA: TGTGCCAGCAGTCGGAAGGGGACAGAGTCTAACTATGGCTACACCTTC. Protein sequence: CASSRKGTESNYGYTF.

The chain employs TRBV19 and TRBJ1-1; perhaps TRBD1 as D (5 bases). The germline gives CDR1 LNHDA, CDR2 SQIVND (reference sequence). The CDR3 sequence is 14 residues long. Trimming removed 7 bases from V and 0 bases from J, with 12 bases in between. Here the CDR3 reads CASKTTALNTEAFF. The CDR3 bases are TGTGCCAGTAAGACGACAGCTTTGAACACTGAAGCTTTCTTT. The variable domain in full, completed from reference TRBV19 and TRBJ1-1, reads DGGITQSPKYLFRKEGQNVTLSCEQNLNHDAMYWYRQDPGQGLRLIYYSQIVNDFQKGDIAEGYSVSREKKESFPLTVTSAQKNPTAFYLCASKTTALNTEAFFGQGTRLTVV.

This clone appeared once. The genes are TRBV12-5 and TRBJ1-2; tentatively, D is TRBD1 (5 bases). Deletions cut 9 bases from V and 5 bases from J, with 7 bases between. This CDR3 region has 10 residues. Germline CDR1 LGHNT, CDR2 FRNRAP. The CDR3 DNA sequence: TGTGCTAGCGGGGGTTATGGCTACACCTTC. It translates to CASGGYGYTF.

This chain links TRBV19 with TRBJ1-1; D not resolved. Germline values: CDR1 LNHDA, CDR2 SQIVND (reference sequence). V lost 7 bases and J lost 4, with 13 bases in between. The CDR3 runs to 13 residues. The CDR3 DNA follows: TGTGCCAGTACCTTAGGACTAGGCACTGAAGCTTTCTTT. Its protein is CASTLGLGTEAFF.